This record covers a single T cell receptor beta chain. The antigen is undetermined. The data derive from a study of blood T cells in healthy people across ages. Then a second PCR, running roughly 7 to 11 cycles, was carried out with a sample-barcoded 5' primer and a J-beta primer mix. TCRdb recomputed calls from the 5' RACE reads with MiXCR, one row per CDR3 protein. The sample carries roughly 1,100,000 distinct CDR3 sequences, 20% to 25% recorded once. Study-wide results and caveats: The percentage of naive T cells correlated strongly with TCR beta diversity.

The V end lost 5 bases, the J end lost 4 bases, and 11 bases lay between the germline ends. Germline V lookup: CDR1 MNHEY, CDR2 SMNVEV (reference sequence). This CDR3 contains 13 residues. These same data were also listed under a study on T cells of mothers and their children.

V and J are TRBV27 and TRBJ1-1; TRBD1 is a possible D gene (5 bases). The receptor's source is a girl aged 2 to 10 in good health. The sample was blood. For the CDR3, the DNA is TGTGCCAGCAGTGGGGGGTTCGGCACTGAAGCTTTCTTT. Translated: CASSGGFGTEAFF.